This T cell receptor (beta chain) came from a study of T cell repertoires in cytomegalovirus infection. Study background: The authors relied on CMV epitopes, both recently identified HLA-C-restricted and well-studied HLA-B-restricted. Signatures in public TCR beta sequences pointed to both CMV infection and matching HLA type.

The germline V and J ends were trimmed by 4 bases and 0 bases, with 16 bases remaining between them. Germline CDR1 SGHTS, CDR2 YDEGEE. This CDR3 has 16 amino acids. TCRdb ran MiXCR on the reads and lists one entry per CDR3 protein. The sample yields roughly 500,000 distinct CDR3 sequences, roughly 42% seen once. Study-wide points: Summed public TCR beta family frequency identified CMV carriers bearing the relevant HLA. HLA-C-restricted CMV clonotypes gave the most frequent clonotype in two of eight donors.

Turning to this clonotype: Its antigen is not identified.

The chain couples TRBV5-8 to TRBJ1-1; D unresolved. Sequenced material: cultured PBMCs, taken from culture after CMV antigen stimulation. This receptor was taken from a human donor in good health (CMV status not recorded). Some clones in this sample may be carry-over from other donors' samples. CDR3 coding DNA: TGTGCCAGCAGCCCACTTAGAGCAATCATGAACACTGAAGCTTTCTTT. Amino acids: CASSPLRAIMNTEAFF. Supplemented by reference TRBV5-8 and TRBJ1-1, the full variable domain reads EAGVTQSPTHLIKTRGQQATLRCSPISGHTSVYWYQQALGLGLQFLLWYDEGEERNRGNFPPRFSGRQFPNYSSELNVNALELEDSALYLCASSPLRAIMNTEAFFGQGTRLTVV.